This TCR beta chain was retrieved from a study of blood T cell repertoires in COVID-19. Study details: PBMCs, B-cell-depleted T cells, or T cells were the source of the cDNA or gDNA that made up the material.

CDR1 and CDR2 from the germline V gene are MNHEY and SMNVEV (reference sequence). V lost 6 bases and J lost 8, with 10 bases in between. The CDR3 covers 11 residues. TCRdb keeps only in-frame clones here, not all; method: immunoSEQ multiplex PCR. There are about 380,000 clones in the sample; 88% occur only once, and around 1.2% lies in the top ten. The receptor was derived from a woman younger than 30 who had recovered from COVID-19. J is TRBJ1-2 and V is TRBV27, with D unclear. Sequencing used PBMCs or T cells enriched from blood (not recorded which). CDR3: CASRPIRGYTF. The CDR3 coding sequence is TGTGCCAGCAGGCCTATACGGGGCTACACCTTC.